This TCR beta chain was identified in a study of identical twins. V was pared by 1 base and J by 11 bases, with 12 bases between. The germline gives CDR1 LGHDT, CDR2 YNNKEL (reference sequence). The CDR3 spans 12 residues. Through template switching, a universal primer site was introduced, and the cDNA contained unique molecular identifiers. TCRdb re-analysed the 5' RACE reads in MiXCR, keeping a single row per CDR3 protein. The repertoire holds 350,000 to 450,000 distinct CDR3 sequences, around 18% seen once, with roughly 12% in the top ten. In its sample, this clonotype was seen a few times. This sequence joins TRBV3-1 and TRBJ2-7; tentative D call: TRBD1 (5 bases). The TCR sequence derives from a man aged 50 or older in good health. Specimen: naive T cells sorted from blood. For the CDR3, the DNA is TGTGCCAGCAGCCAAGGTTCGGCAGGGAAGTACTTC. This translates into CASSQGSAGKYF.